Below are 21 T cell receptor beta chains sequenced from a single sample in a study of cytomegalovirus exposure and HLA in healthy donors listed by TCRdb under 2017. Libraries were prepared through the immunoSEQ multiplex PCR assay. The multiplex PCR relied on a mix of 60 forward primers for TCR Vbeta segments and 13 reverse primers for TCR Jbeta segments. The immuneACCESS repertoire file appears here via TCRdb, limited to in-frame rearrangements. These files lack a portion of the clones; in checked studies, under half of the deficit traces to unresolved V genes, and the cause of the others is not known. In this sample the table shows roughly 120,000 clones, about 80% of which occur a single time. Of the sample, roughly 3.5% is held by the ten largest clones. The sequencing input was PBMCs. Every receptor here comes from a male donor in good health and CMV-seronegative.

The J gene is TRBJ1-1, the V gene TRBV5-1; D not certain. Germline values: CDR1 SGHRS, CDR2 YFSETQ. The germline V and J ends were trimmed by 0 bases and 7 bases, with 16 bases remaining between them. CDR3 length equals 15 residues. The CDR3 bases are TGCGCCAGCAGCTTGGAGGAGGGAGACGGAGTTGAAGCTTTCTTT. This gives the protein CASSLEEGDGVEAFF.

This clone was picked up a small number of times. The gene calls are TRBV9 and TRBJ1-3, with D unclear. Trimming shortened V by 1 base and J by 0 bases, and 8 bases separated the two germline ends. This CDR3 is built from 15 residues. Germline loops: CDR1 SGDLS, CDR2 YYNGEE. The chain's CDR3 is CASSVSGGSGNTIYF. The CDR3, as DNA: TGTGCCAGCAGCGTATCCGGCGGCTCTGGAAACACCATATATTTT.

Only a few counts were recorded for this clone. V usage is TRBV18 and J usage is TRBJ1-4; the D is unclear. V lost 8 bases and J lost 4, with 11 bases in between. The CDR3 spans 13 residues. From germline, CDR1 is KGHSH and CDR2 LQKENI. CDR3 coding DNA: TGTGCCAGCCACCCGTTGAGTAATGAAAAACTGTTTTTT. The encoded protein is CASHPLSNEKLFF.

The gene calls are TRBV4-3 and TRBJ1-6; tentatively, D is TRBD1 (5 bases). The CDR3 contains 18 residues. In germline, CDR1 is LGHNA, CDR2 YSLEER. Trimming stripped 0 bases from V and 9 bases from J, with 21 bases between. CDR3 nucleotides: TGCGCCAGCAGCCAAGAGATTCCTTCCCAGGGCATGAGTTCACCCCTCCACTTT. It yields the protein CASSQEIPSQGMSSPLHF.

This clone was seen just once. The chain links TRBV18 to TRBJ1-4; D unresolved. V lost 3 bases, J lost 8 bases, and 19 bases lay in between. The length of the CDR3 is 16 residues. CDR1 and CDR2 (germline): KGHSH, LQKENI. The CDR3 coding sequence is TGTGCCAGCTCACCTCCGGGGTTCAGCTCGGTAGAAAAACTGTTTTTT. This codes for CASSPPGFSSVEKLFF.

The chain employs TRBV30 and TRBJ2-7; D perhaps matches TRBD1 (6 bases). From germline, CDR1 is GTSNPN and CDR2 SVGIG (reference sequence). Trimming cost V 5 bases and J 5 bases, with 16 bases left between them. CDR3 size: 13 residues. For the CDR3, the DNA is TGTGCCTGGGCCCAGGGGATATCCGACGAGCAGTACTTC. This sequence encodes CAWAQGISDEQYF.

In DNA form, the CDR3 reads TGTGCCAGCAACAACCTAGCGGGGGGGCAGACCCAGTACTTC. Amino acids: CASNNLAGGQTQYF. This chain links TRBV6-1 with TRBJ2-5; TRBD2 matches at 12 bases. CDR1 and CDR2 (germline): MNHNS, SASEGT. The CDR3 totals 14 residues. J was trimmed by 6 bases and V by 7 bases; bases with no gene match: 6.

The CDR3 sequence is CASSLRGADTQYF. The CDR3 DNA reads as TGTGCCAGCAGTTTACGGGGGGCAGATACGCAGTATTTT. The chain links TRBV27 to TRBJ2-3; TRBD2 matches at 7 bases. Germline V gene lookup returns CDR1 MNHEY and CDR2 SMNVEV (reference sequence). The CDR3 has 13 residues. V lost 2 bases, J lost 4 bases, and 0 bases stayed unmatched.

This rearrangement joins TRBV11-2 to TRBJ2-5; D is uncertain. Germline V gene data show CDR1 as SGHAT and CDR2 as FQNNGV. The CDR3 contains 14 residues. Trimming took off 3 bases at V and 5 bases at J, with 13 bases between the two ends. CDR3 protein: CASSFLLSWETQYF. The CDR3 nucleotides read TGTGCCAGCAGCTTTCTTCTTAGTTGGGAGACCCAGTACTTC.

The V gene is TRBV5-1, the J gene TRBJ2-5, with D unresolved. The J call may be incorrect, as the DNA end agrees better with TRBJ2-7. The CDR3 covers 13 residues. CDR1 is SGHRS and CDR2 is YFSETQ in the germline V gene. This CDR3 is CASSPRVWGEQYF. For the CDR3, the DNA is TGCGCCAGCAGCCCCCGGGTCTGGGGCGAGCAGTACTTC.

The chain joins TRBV4-3 to TRBJ2-6; 9 bases match TRBD1. The germline V gene encodes CDR1 LGHNA and CDR2 YSLEER. CDR3 length equals 19 residues. V lost 4 bases and J lost 0; bases outside the gene matches: 10. CDR3: CASSRQTGTGFSGANVLTF. CDR3 bases: TGCGCCAGCAGCCGCCAAACCGGGACAGGGTTCTCTGGGGCCAACGTCCTGACTTTC.

This chain uses TRBV19 with TRBJ2-5; 8 nucleotides line up with TRBD1. Germline-derived CDR1 and CDR2 are LNHDA and SQIVND (reference sequence). This CDR3 is built from 16 residues. J lost 4 bases, V lost 1 base, and 8 bases had no gene match. For the CDR3, the DNA is TGTGCCAGTAGTATAGGCCGCGGGCAGGGGGCAGAGACCCAGTACTTC. It codes for CASSIGRGQGAETQYF.

The J gene is TRBJ2-7, the V gene TRBV5-1; 7 bases match TRBD1. CDR3 length equals 14 residues. With 0 bases clipped from V and 4 bases from J, the junction kept 4 bases outside the gene matches. CDR1 is SGHRS, CDR2 YFSETQ, per germline. CDR3 bases: TGCGCCAGCAGCTTGGGGACAGGATTGTACGAGCAGTACTTC. This sequence encodes CASSLGTGLYEQYF.

The J gene is TRBJ2-3, the V gene TRBV30, with D possibly matching TRBD2 (6 bases). Trimming shortened V by 8 bases and J by 0 bases, and 6 bases separated the two germline ends. The CDR3 is made up of 11 amino acids. Germline assignment: CDR1 GTSNPN and CDR2 SVGIG (reference sequence). CDR3 sequence reads: CAGGSTDTQYF. The CDR3 nucleotides read TGTGCCGGAGGGAGCACAGATACGCAGTATTTT.

The chain is built from TRBV7-6 and TRBJ2-5; the D gene is possibly TRBD1 (5 bases). With the DNA end fitting TRBJ2-7 better, the J assignment may be wrong. The CDR3 runs to 15 residues. CDR1 is SGHVS and CDR2 is FNYEAQ in the germline V gene. The CDR3 region is CASSLKTEFLDEQYF. The CDR3 DNA sequence: TGTGCCAGCAGCTTAAAGACAGAATTCCTAGACGAGCAGTACTTC.

V and J are TRBV2 and TRBJ1-5; the D is unclear. Germline loops: CDR1 SNHLY, CDR2 FYNNEI. This CDR3 comprises 14 residues. The V end was cut by 6 bases, the J end by 0 bases, with 9 bases between. The CDR3 DNA follows: TGTGCCAGCAGAGCGTCAAATAGCAATCAGCCCCAGCATTTT. Translation: CASRASNSNQPQHF.

The chain uses TRBV7-3 and TRBJ2-1; 7 positions match TRBD1. The CDR3 is 14 residues long. After removal of 6 bases from V and 7 bases from J, the junction contained 9 bases not matched to a gene. The germline V gene has CDR1 SGHTA and CDR2 FQGTGA. For the CDR3, the DNA is TGTGCCAGCAGTTTAGACAGGGTTCTGAATGAGCAGTTCTTC. Its translation: CASSLDRVLNEQFF.

To note about this clone: One end of the junction is discordant with germline, which a read error may explain. This chain connects TRBV10-3 to TRBJ1-1; D gene unclear. This CDR3 contains 12 residues. Germline V gene sequence: CDR1 ENHRY, CDR2 SYGVKD. The CDR3 spells CASSYWAGEAFF. For the CDR3, the DNA is TGTGCCAGCAGTTATTGGGCGGGTGAAGCTTTCTTT.

The chain has TRBV28 and TRBJ2-7; 7 bases line up with TRBD1. J lost 2 bases, V lost 7 bases, and 11 bases had no gene match. The CDR3 covers 15 residues. The germline V gene encodes CDR1 MDHEN and CDR2 SYDVKM. The CDR3 protein is CASTPSTGQPYEQYF. The CDR3 DNA is TGTGCCAGCACCCCTAGTACGGGACAGCCCTACGAGCAGTACTTC.

J is TRBJ1-2 and V is TRBV30; D call uncertain. This CDR3 contains 16 residues. V lost 3 bases, J lost 2 bases, and 19 bases lay in between. Germline V gene data show CDR1 as GTSNPN and CDR2 as SVGIG (reference sequence). The CDR3 bases are TGTGCCTGGAGCCCCCTCAGCCCGGGGATAAACTATGGCTACACCTTC. Residues: CAWSPLSPGINYGYTF.

V usage is TRBV5-1 and J usage is TRBJ1-4; weak D call: TRBD1 (6 bases). With 3 bases removed from V and 3 bases from J, the gap between germline ends came to 9 bases. The CDR3 sequence is 14 residues long. Per germline, CDR1 SGHRS and CDR2 YFSETQ. The CDR3 reads CASSYTGSNEKLFF. The CDR3 nucleotides are TGCGCCAGCAGCTATACAGGGTCTAATGAAAAACTGTTTTTT.